A selection of T cell receptor beta chains follows, all from one sample in a study of identifying expanded T cells in peripheral blood. Here immunoSEQ multiplex PCR was the method, and the copy in TCRdb shows in-frame clones only, minus some. The sample lists 85,000 to 100,000 clones; around 88% were seen once. Specimen: blood. The source of these receptors is a person between 18 and 69 years old in good health. CDR3s include the opening cysteine and the closing phenylalanine or tryptophan. D genes are given only for firm matches. Not every row has a clone size; where given, it reads once, few, many or a size class.

cdr3_length clone_size j_call v_call d_call cdr3_nt cdr3_aa
15 NA TRBJ1-3 TRBV18 NA TGTGCCAGCCTGCCCCAGGGGAACTCTGGAAACACCATATATTTT CASLPQGNSGNTIYF
13 NA TRBJ1-1 TRBV2 NA TGTGCCAGCAGTGATGTTATGAACACTGAAGCTTTCTTT CASSDVMNTEAFF
14 NA TRBJ1-5 TRBV10-3 NA TGTGCCATCAGTGAGGGACAGATCAATCAGCCCCAGCATTTT CAISEGQINQPQHF
16 NA TRBJ2-2 TRBV28 NA TGTGCCAGCAGTCTATATAAAGCAACAGGGACCGGGGAGCTGTTTTTT CASSLYKATGTGELFF
13 NA TRBJ2-7 TRBV6-6 TRBD2 TGTGCCAGCAGACCGGGCGGGGGGGCGGTGCAGTACTTC CASRPGGGAVQYF
15 NA TRBJ1-2 TRBV5-1 TRBD1 TGCGCCAGCAGCTCCACGGGACAGGGAATTCATGGCTACACCTTC CASSSTGQGIHGYTF
16 NA TRBJ2-3 TRBV5-4 TRBD2 TGTGCCAGCAGCTCCCCCGGACTAGCGGGTGCCGATACGCAGTATTTT CASSSPGLAGADTQYF
15 once TRBJ1-1 TRBV5-4 NA TGTGCCAGCAGCTTGGGTACAGGGATGAACACTGAAGCTTTCTTT CASSLGTGMNTEAFF
15 NA TRBJ2-3 TRBV6-4 TRBD2 TGTGCCAGCAGTTCTACTAGCGGGGGCACAGATACGCAGTATTTT CASSSTSGGTDTQYF
15 NA TRBJ1-4 TRBV5-1 TRBD1 TGCGCCAGCAGCTTTGACAGGGCCACTAATGAAAAACTGTTTTTT CASSFDRATNEKLFF
15 NA TRBJ2-1 TRBV28 TRBD1 TGTGCCAGCAGTTTCCGGGACAGGGGCCGGAGTGAGCAGTTCTTC CASSFRDRGRSEQFF
17 NA TRBJ2-7 TRBV7-8 NA TGTGCCAGCATCACTCGAGGGTTGAGGGCCCCCTCCTACGAGCAGTACTTC CASITRGLRAPSYEQYF
16 NA TRBJ2-6 TRBV5-1 NA TGCGCCAGCAGCTCTATGGGTATGTCTGGGGCCAACGTCCTGACTTTC CASSSMGMSGANVLTF
16 NA TRBJ2-3 TRBV6-6 TRBD2 TGTGCCAGCACCTTTAGCGGGGGAAAGGGGACAGATACGCAGTATTTT CASTFSGGKGTDTQYF
16 NA TRBJ2-5 TRBV11-3 NA TGTGCCAGCAGCTTGGGGGTCTTAGCCAGCCAAGAGACCCAGTACTTC CASSLGVLASQETQYF
14 once TRBJ1-2 TRBV9 NA TGTGCCAGCAGCGTAGACAGGCACAATTACGGCTACACCTTC CASSVDRHNYGYTF
14 NA TRBJ1-2 TRBV6-1 NA TGTGCCAGCAGTCGCGGTTCATCTCAACATGGCTACACCTTC CASSRGSSQHGYTF
14 NA TRBJ2-7 TRBV6-1 NA TGTGCCAGCAGTGAACCAGCTGGTTTCTACGAGCAGTACTTC CASSEPAGFYEQYF
14 NA TRBJ2-7 TRBV29-1 NA TGCAGCGTTGAAGTTCGACCAAGGACCTACGAGCAGTACTTC CSVEVRPRTYEQYF
15 NA TRBJ2-7 TRBV5-4 TRBD1 TGTGCCAGCAGCGGGGCCGTGACAGGGATTTACGAGCAGTACTTC CASSGAVTGIYEQYF
15 NA TRBJ2-1 TRBV6-5 NA TGTGCCAGCAGTAGGAACAGGGAGTACTACAATGAGCAGTTCTTC CASSRNREYYNEQFF
15 NA TRBJ2-4 TRBV4-3 NA TGCGCCAGCAGCCAGGATGGGAGCGGGAAAAACATTCAGTACTTC CASSQDGSGKNIQYF
15 NA TRBJ2-3 TRBV30 TRBD1 TGTGCCCGCTCTACCGGGACAGGGGCTTCGGCTACGCAGTATTTT CARSTGTGASATQYF
14 few TRBJ2-7 TRBV19 NA TGTGCCAGTAGTCCAGGGCAGGTCTCCTACGAGCAGTACTTC CASSPGQVSYEQYF
13 once TRBJ2-3 TRBV6-1 NA TGTGCCAGCAGTGAAATAATCACAGATACGCAGTATTTT CASSEIITDTQYF
16 NA TRBJ2-1 TRBV7-8 TRBD1 TGTGCCAGCAGCTTCCTCCGGGACAGGGAGGACAATGAGCAGTTCTTC CASSFLRDREDNEQFF
16 NA TRBJ2-7 TRBV11-1 TRBD2 TGTGCCAGCAGCTTAAGCTCTAGCGGGTTTCCCTACGAGCAGTACTTC CASSLSSSGFPYEQYF
15 NA TRBJ1-2 TRBV7-9 NA TGTGCCAGCAGCTCCTACGCCTACAGGGCTCATGGCTACACCTTC CASSSYAYRAHGYTF
15 once TRBJ2-1 TRBV7-9 NA TGTGCCAGCAGCAAACTAGTCTCTCCATACAATGAGCAGTTCTTC CASSKLVSPYNEQFF
13 NA TRBJ2-3 TRBV14 NA TGTGCCAGCAGCCAGACAGCGCAGGGTACGCAGTATTTT CASSQTAQGTQYF
16 NA TRBJ2-3 TRBV9 TRBD2 TGTGCCAGCAGCGTAGCCCCAGGACTAGCCGGTGATACGCAGTATTTT CASSVAPGLAGDTQYF
17 NA TRBJ1-1 TRBV10-3 TRBD1 TGTGCCATCAGTGAGGAGGTCGGACAGGGAGCGAACACTGAAGCTTTCTTT CAISEEVGQGANTEAFF
13 NA TRBJ2-7 TRBV19 NA TGTGCCAGTAGTATAATGGGGATCAACGAGCAGTACTTC CASSIMGINEQYF
12 once TRBJ2-5 TRBV30 TRBD2 TGTGCTCTGGACTCTAGCGGGGAGGCCCAGTACTTC CALDSSGEAQYF
13 NA TRBJ2-5 TRBV15 NA TGTGCCACCAGCAGTGGTATGCAAGAGACCCAGTACTTC CATSSGMQETQYF
13 NA TRBJ2-5 TRBV7-2 NA TGTGCCAGCAGCGTCGAGACAGGCCGGACCCAGTACTTC CASSVETGRTQYF
13 NA TRBJ2-3 TRBV11-3 NA TGTGCCAGCAGCTTAGAATCTACAGATACGCAGTATTTT CASSLESTDTQYF